A single TCR beta chain is shown here with its context. Antigen specificity is unknown. The data stem from a study of cytomegalovirus exposure and HLA in healthy donors. Germline CDR1 reads MDHEN; CDR2 reads SYDVKM. The germline V and J ends were trimmed by 6 bases and 4 bases, with 16 bases remaining between them. The CDR3 extends over 15 amino acids. It was with 60 Vbeta and 13 Jbeta primers that the PCR ran. Profiling relied on immunoSEQ multiplex PCR, and the TCRdb table lists in-frame clones only, not all of them. This sample has 130,000 or so clones, with roughly four fifths found just once. General study results and limits: In a later analysis, at a false discovery rate of 0.05, roughly 17,000 TCR beta sequences matched HLA alleles.

What was sequenced was PBMCs. The sequence derives from a female donor in good health and CMV-seronegative. The chain has TRBV28 and TRBJ1-5, with D possibly TRBD1 on 5 matching bases. This CDR3 reads CASSLPAGLNQPQHF. CDR3 nucleotide sequence: TGTGCCAGCAGCCTCCCGGCAGGGTTGAATCAGCCCCAGCATTTT.